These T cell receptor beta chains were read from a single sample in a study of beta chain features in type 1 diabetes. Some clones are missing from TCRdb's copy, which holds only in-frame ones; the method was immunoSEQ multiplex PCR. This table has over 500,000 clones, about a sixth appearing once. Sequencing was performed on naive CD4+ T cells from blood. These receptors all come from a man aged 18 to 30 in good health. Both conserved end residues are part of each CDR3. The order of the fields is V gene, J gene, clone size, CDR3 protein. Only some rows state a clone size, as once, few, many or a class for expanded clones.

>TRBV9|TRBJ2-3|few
CASSPTSGSRPDTQYF
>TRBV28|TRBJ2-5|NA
CASSTRPGQGGETQYF
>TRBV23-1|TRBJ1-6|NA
CAIPTSYSGGRTYNSPLHF
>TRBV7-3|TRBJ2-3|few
CASSLTGAYKDTQYF
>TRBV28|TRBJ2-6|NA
CASSLEGLGANVLTF
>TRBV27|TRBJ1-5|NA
CASSRTGGINQPQHF
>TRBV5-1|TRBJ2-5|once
CASSFGGAGETQYF
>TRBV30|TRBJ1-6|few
CAWGRGSPLHF
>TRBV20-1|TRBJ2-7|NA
CSVSVTYEQYF
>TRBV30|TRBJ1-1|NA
CAWTKTGGKTEAFF
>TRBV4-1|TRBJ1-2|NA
CASSQGVTPNYGYTF